The 21 T cell receptor beta chains in this list originate from one sample, sequenced in a study of T cells after yellow fever vaccination (dated by TCRdb to about 2019). The library came from 5' RACE. Sequencing used an Illumina HiSeq 2500. TCRdb's own reprocessing of the public reads used fastp at Q25 and MiXCR and kept productive beta chains. All rows with the same CDR3 protein become a single entry with the most common DNA and genes. This sample holds more than 450,000 distinct CDR3 sequences; about a fifth were observed only once. Clones ranked in the top ten supply about 17% of the sample. The treatment or condition label here, explained by the study, means: live attenuated yellow fever vaccine strain. Sequencing was performed on PBMCs, taken roughly 23 days after the first yellow fever vaccination. These TCRs come from a man between 18 and 29 years old who received the YFV17D yellow fever vaccine.

The chain uses TRBV11-2 and TRBJ2-3, with D unclear. The CDR3 covers 12 residues. CDR1 and CDR2 from the germline V gene are SGHAT and FQNNGV. V lost 3 bases to trimming and J lost 5 bases, with 6 bases between them. The CDR3 is CASSFGLDTQYF. CDR3 in DNA: TGTGCCAGCAGCTTCGGGCTAGATACGCAGTATTTT.

This chain uses TRBV24-1 with TRBJ2-7; possible D gene TRBD1, 6 bases. Germline lookup yields CDR1 KGHDR and CDR2 SFDVKD. The CDR3 covers 16 residues. The V gene lost 1 base and the J gene lost 4 bases, with 16 bases spanning the gap. The CDR3 region has the DNA TGTGCCACCAGTGATTTACTAGGGGGTGCCGAATACGAGCAGTACGTC. This gives the protein CATSDLLGGAEYEQYV.

Regarding this clonotype: One junction end does not reproduce the germline sequence, and a read error may be involved. This chain uses TRBV5-1 with TRBJ2-1, with D perhaps matching TRBD2 (7 bases). Germline V gene lookup returns CDR1 SGHRS and CDR2 YFSETQ. This CDR3 region has 15 residues. The CDR3 loop is CARSLGGGPYNEQFF. The CDR3 DNA is TGCGCCAGAAGCTTAGGGGGGGGCCCCTACAATGAGCAGTTCTTC.

The V gene is TRBV5-1, the J gene TRBJ2-3, with D tentatively TRBD1 or TRBD2 (5 bases each). The CDR3 is 14 residues long. Deletions cut 4 bases from V and 1 base from J, with 10 bases between. Germline V gives CDR1 SGHRS, CDR2 YFSETQ. The CDR3 DNA is TGCGCCAGCAGCGCCGGGACCGGCACAGATACGCAGTATTTT. Translation gives CASSAGTGTDTQYF.

The chain recombines TRBV23-1 with TRBJ1-1; maybe TRBD1 (5 bases). TRBV23-1 is an ORF; its function is uncertain. The V end lost 6 bases, the J end lost 0 bases, and 8 bases lay between the germline ends. The CDR3 runs to 13 residues. In DNA, the CDR3 is TGCGCCAGCAGCAGGGAGATGAACACTGAAGCTTTCTTT. It is translated as CASSREMNTEAFF.

This chain uses TRBV20-1 with TRBJ2-5, with 8 bases identical to TRBD2. Germline lookup yields CDR1 DFQATT and CDR2 SNEGSKA (reference sequence). Germline trimming cut 3 bases from V and 9 bases from J; bases unmatched to any gene: 15. There are 15 residues in the CDR3. The CDR3: CSASGRAGAIYAQYF. For the CDR3, the DNA is TGCAGTGCTAGCGGTAGAGCGGGGGCAATTTACGCCCAGTACTTC.

This sequence joins TRBV6-2 or TRBV6-3 and TRBJ2-2; 7 nucleotides match TRBD1. This CDR3 has 16 residues. V dropped 3 bases and J dropped 2; count of bases not matched to a gene: 6. Germline V gives CDR1 MNHEY, CDR2 SVGEGT. CDR3 in DNA: TGTGCCAGCAGTTATACCCGGGACAGAAACACCGGGGAGCTGTTTTTT. This translates into CASSYTRDRNTGELFF.

This clonotype was observed a handful of times. This chain links TRBV5-1 with TRBJ2-3; D not resolved. This CDR3 contains 13 residues. Per germline, CDR1 SGHRS and CDR2 YFSETQ. V shed 2 bases and J shed 2 bases, with 6 bases lying between them. The CDR3 DNA reads as TGCGCCAGCAGCTTACCTGACACAGATACGCAGTATTTT. Amino acids: CASSLPDTDTQYF.

This clonotype was seen a handful of times. V and J are TRBV5-1 and TRBJ2-3; 7 bases are a match to TRBD1. Looked up from germline, CDR1 is SGHRS and CDR2 is YFSETQ. V lost 0 bases to trimming and J lost 5 bases; unmatched junction nucleotides: 6. This CDR3 contains 15 residues. The CDR3 reads CASSLGQGVGDTQYF. CDR3 DNA: TGCGCCAGCAGCTTGGGACAGGGAGTGGGAGATACGCAGTATTTT.

This rearrangement joins TRBV20-1 to TRBJ2-5, with D perhaps matching TRBD1 (6 bases). Germline V gives CDR1 DFQATT, CDR2 SNEGSKA (reference sequence). Trimming removed 1 base at V and 3 bases at J, with 15 bases between. The CDR3 spans 15 residues. In nucleotides, the CDR3 is TGCAGTGCTAGAGGAGTTCTGGGGGCTAAAGAGACCCAGTACTTC. This translates into CSARGVLGAKETQYF.

The chain recombines TRBV5-6 with TRBJ2-1, with D perhaps matching TRBD2 (5 bases). Germline V gene lookup returns CDR1 SGHDT and CDR2 YYEEEE. Between the trimmed V and J ends, which lost 1 base and 9 bases, there was a span of 11 bases. The CDR3 has 13 residues. CDR3 sequence reads: CASSLTLAREQFF. The CDR3 coding sequence is TGTGCCAGCAGCTTGACTTTAGCGCGTGAGCAGTTCTTC.

The V call is TRBV6-2 or TRBV6-3, the J call TRBJ1-1, with D perhaps TRBD1 (6 bases). The CDR3 sequence is 11 residues long. V lost 8 bases and J lost 6, with 10 bases in between. Germline V CDR1 and CDR2: MNHEY, SVGEGT. In DNA, the CDR3 is TGTGCCAGCGGGGAGGGGGCTGAAGCTTTCTTT. Residues: CASGEGAEAFF.

This chain links TRBV4-2 with TRBJ1-5; 7 bases line up with TRBD1. V lost 1 base and J lost 6; bases outside the gene matches: 3. CDR1 LGHNA and CDR2 YNFKEQ come from the germline V gene. The CDR3 runs to 14 residues. CDR3 DNA sequence: TGTGCCAGCAGCCAAGTTACAGGGGTTCAGCCCCAGCATTTT. Translation: CASSQVTGVQPQHF.

This clonotype was counted a few times. The gene calls are TRBV28 and TRBJ2-1; no firm D call. V lost 3 bases to trimming and J lost 9 bases, with 9 bases between them. Germline V CDR1 and CDR2: MDHEN, SYDVKM. This CDR3 has 12 residues. The CDR3 DNA reads as TGTGCCAGCAGTTTGCCCCAGAGTGAGCAGTTCTTC. Amino acids: CASSLPQSEQFF. Together with reference TRBV28 and TRBJ2-1, the CDR3 gives the full variable domain: DVKVTQSSRYLVKRTGEKVFLECVQDMDHENMFWYRQDPGLGLRLIYFSYDVKMKEKGDIPEGYSVSREKKERFSLILESASTNQTSMYLCASSLPQSEQFFGPGTRLTVL.

The sample holds a few counts of this clonotype. The chain employs TRBV10-3 and TRBJ1-4; tentatively, D is TRBD1 (5 bases). With 8 bases removed from V and 3 bases from J, the gap between germline ends came to 19 bases. CDR1 is ENHRY, CDR2 SYGVKD, per germline. This CDR3 is built from 16 residues. The CDR3 is CAIGTGPQGANEKLFF. In DNA form, the CDR3 reads TGTGCCATCGGTACCGGGCCCCAAGGGGCTAATGAAAAACTGTTTTTT.

There are a few counts of this clonotype. V is TRBV11-2 and J is TRBJ2-7; D is unclear. CDR1 is SGHAT, CDR2 FQNNGV, per germline. The CDR3 sequence is 15 residues long. The V gene lost 5 bases and the J gene lost 3 bases, with 17 bases spanning the gap. The CDR3 loop reads CASSPSSGQYYEQYV. In nucleotides, the CDR3 is TGTGCCAGCAGCCCAAGCTCCGGGCAATACTACGAGCAGTACGTC.

This clonotype was seen only a few times. Given the absence of the conserved phenylalanine or tryptophan at the CDR3 end, a read error is likely. It is unclear where the CDR3 begins or ends on the DNA, so no DNA is shown, and the CDR3 is as TCRdb lists it. The rearrangement uses TRBV7-9 and TRBJ1-1; no check of the table's D call, TRBD1, against the DNA was made. Germline CDR1 is SEHNR and CDR2 is FQNEAQ (reference sequence). Inclusive of both ends, the CDR3 amounts to 13 amino acids. CDR3: CASSPSGQGVLPA.

This clonotype was detected a few times. The chain couples TRBV15 to TRBJ1-6; D might be TRBD1 (6 bases). V was clipped by 5 bases and J by 9 bases, with 14 bases between them. The CDR3 covers 14 residues. The germline V gene encodes CDR1 LNHNV and CDR2 YYDKDF (reference sequence). For the CDR3, the DNA is TGTGCCACCAGCGTCCAGGGGAGGACTTCACCCCTCCACTTT. Translation gives CATSVQGRTSPLHF.

The chain joins TRBV7-2 to TRBJ1-1; TRBD1 might be the D (5 bases). Trimming took 8 bases from V and 4 from J, leaving 14 bases between them. Germline CDR1 SGHTA, CDR2 FQGNSA. CDR3 length: 13 amino acids. CDR3 in amino acids: CASPKRGSTEAFF. CDR3 sequence (DNA): TGTGCCAGCCCGAAACGGGGGAGCACTGAAGCTTTCTTT. The variable domain in full, completed from reference TRBV7-2 and TRBJ1-1, reads GAGVSQSPSNKVTEKGKDVELRCDPISGHTALYWYRQSLGQGLEFLIYFQGNSAPDKSGLPSDRFSAERTGGSVSTLTIQRTQQEDSAVYLCASPKRGSTEAFFGQGTRLTVV.

The chain recombines TRBV4-1 with TRBJ2-7; 10 bases match TRBD1. Trimming cost V 0 bases and J 3 bases; bases outside gene matches: 5. The germline CDR1 and CDR2 sequences are MGHRA and YSYEKL. The CDR3 length is 16 residues. The CDR3: CASSQDQGQGFYEQYF. The CDR3 DNA reads as TGCGCCAGCAGCCAAGACCAGGGACAGGGGTTCTACGAGCAGTACTTC.

On this clonotype itself: No conserved phenylalanine or tryptophan is present at the end of the CDR3, so a read error is the likely explanation. The DNA is omitted, as the CDR3 cannot be located on it reliably, and the CDR3 follows TCRdb's listing. The chain joins TRBV4-1 to TRBJ2-7; the table assigns TRBD1, which was not confirmed against the DNA. The CDR3 length equals 10 residues, ends included. The germline gives CDR1 MGHRA, CDR2 YSYEKL. This chain's CDR3 is CASSQSRHRC.